A single sample is the source of the 5 T cell receptor beta chains below, sequenced in a study of T-cell memory formation after mild COVID-19. TCRdb fed the 5' RACE reads into MiXCR, producing one record per CDR3 protein. The sample gives around 310,000 distinct CDR3 sequences, about 15% of which show up once; under 25% is in the top ten. Sequences were obtained from PBMCs or a T cell subset sorted from them (not recorded which). These receptor sequences come from a man aged 18-30 years who had mild COVID-19 (a few samples of this study predate the infection). Cell type and time point are not known.

This clonotype was seen many times. V and J are TRBV20-1 and TRBJ2-3; 9 bases map to TRBD2. The J segment lost 4 bases and the V segment lost 4 bases, leaving 9 bases of the junction unmatched. CDR1 and CDR2 from the germline V gene are DFQATT and SNEGSKA (reference sequence). The CDR3 is made up of 15 amino acids. CDR3 residues: CSAKMGGGASDTQYF. In nucleotides, the CDR3 is TGCAGTGCTAAAATGGGCGGGGGGGCATCAGATACGCAGTATTTT.

This clonotype showed up many times. V and J are TRBV20-1 and TRBJ2-5, with D unresolved. V shed 0 bases and J shed 9 bases, with 14 bases lying between them. The CDR3 has 13 residues. Germline V gene lookup returns CDR1 DFQATT and CDR2 SNEGSKA (reference sequence). CDR3 sequence (DNA): TGCAGTGCTAGAGATCGCTCGCCTAGGGCCCAGTACTTC. Translated, it gives CSARDRSPRAQYF.

This clonotype was recorded once. The chain is built from TRBV7-2 and TRBJ2-2; D call uncertain. Trimming pared 2 bases from V and 7 bases from J, leaving 14 bases between. Germline values: CDR1 SGHTA, CDR2 FQGNSA. CDR3 length equals 15 residues. CDR3 DNA: TGTGCCAGCAGCTTAACCCCAGCGAATGGCGGGGAGCTGTTTTTT. Translated, it gives CASSLTPANGGELFF.

This chain joins TRBV7-9 and TRBJ1-2, with D perhaps matching TRBD1 (5 bases). The germline V and J ends were trimmed by 7 bases and 1 base, with 16 bases remaining between them. Germline V CDR1 and CDR2: SEHNR, FQNEAQ (reference sequence). This CDR3 is 15 amino acids long. This CDR3 reads CASTPDRALNYGYTF. The CDR3 DNA reads TGTGCCAGCACCCCTGACAGAGCCCTTAACTATGGCTACACCTTC. Using reference TRBV7-9 and TRBJ1-2 for the parts outside the CDR3, the full variable domain is DTGVSQNPRHKITKRGQNVTFRCDPISEHNRLYWYRQTLGQGPEFLTYFQNEAQLEKSRLLSDRFSAERPKGSFSTLEIQRTEQGDSAMYLCASTPDRALNYGYTFGSGTRLTVV.

The chain recombines TRBV20-1 with TRBJ2-5; TRBD1 agrees at 8 bases. The CDR3 sequence is 14 residues long. Trimming took 3 bases from V and 2 from J; bases not matched to a gene: 5. Germline V gene data show CDR1 as DFQATT and CDR2 as SNEGSKA (reference sequence). This chain's CDR3 is CSASINRGQETQYF. The DNA of the CDR3 is TGCAGTGCTAGTATTAACAGGGGGCAAGAGACCCAGTACTTC.